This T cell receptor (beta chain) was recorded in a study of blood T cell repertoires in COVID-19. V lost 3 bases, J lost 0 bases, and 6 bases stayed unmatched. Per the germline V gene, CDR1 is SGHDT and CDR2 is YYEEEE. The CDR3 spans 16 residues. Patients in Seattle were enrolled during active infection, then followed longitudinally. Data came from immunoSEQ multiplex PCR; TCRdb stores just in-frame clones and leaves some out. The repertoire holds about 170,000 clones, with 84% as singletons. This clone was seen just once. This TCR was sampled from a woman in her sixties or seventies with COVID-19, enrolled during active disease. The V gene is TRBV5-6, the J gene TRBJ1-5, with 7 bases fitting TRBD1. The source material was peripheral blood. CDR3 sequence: CASSSLGQNSNQPQHF. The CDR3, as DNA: TGTGCCAGCAGCTCTTTGGGACAGAATAGCAATCAGCCCCAGCATTTT.